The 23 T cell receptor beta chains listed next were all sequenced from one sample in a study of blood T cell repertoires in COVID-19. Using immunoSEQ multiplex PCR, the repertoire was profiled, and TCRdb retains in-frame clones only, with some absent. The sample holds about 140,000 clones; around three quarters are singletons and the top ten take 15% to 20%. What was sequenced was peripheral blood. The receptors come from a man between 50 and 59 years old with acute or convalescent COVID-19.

The CDR3 loop reads CASTEGQGIDTQYF. CDR3 sequence (DNA): TGTGCCAGCACCGAGGGACAGGGGATAGATACGCAGTATTTT. The V call is TRBV7-9, the J call TRBJ2-3; 10 nucleotides line up with TRBD1. After removal of 7 bases from V and 5 bases from J, the junction contained 6 bases not matched to a gene. This CDR3 contains 14 residues. CDR1 is SEHNR, CDR2 FQNEAQ, per germline (reference sequence).

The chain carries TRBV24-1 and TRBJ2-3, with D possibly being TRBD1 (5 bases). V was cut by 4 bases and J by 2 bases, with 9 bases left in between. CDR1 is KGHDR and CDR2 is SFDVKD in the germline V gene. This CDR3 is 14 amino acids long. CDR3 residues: CATSETGYTDTQYF. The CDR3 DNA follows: TGTGCCACCAGTGAAACAGGATACACAGATACGCAGTATTTT.

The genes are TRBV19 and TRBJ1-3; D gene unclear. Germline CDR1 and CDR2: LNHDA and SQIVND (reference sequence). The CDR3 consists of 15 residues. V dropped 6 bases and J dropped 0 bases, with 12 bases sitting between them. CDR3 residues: CASRSSESSGNTIYF. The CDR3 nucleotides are TGTGCCAGTAGGTCCTCGGAGAGCTCTGGAAACACCATATATTTT. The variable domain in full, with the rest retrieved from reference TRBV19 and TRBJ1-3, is DGGITQSPKYLFRKEGQNVTLSCEQNLNHDAMYWYRQDPGQGLRLIYYSQIVNDFQKGDIAEGYSVSREKKESFPLTVTSAQKNPTAFYLCASRSSESSGNTIYFGEGSWLTVV.

DNA for the CDR3: TGTGCCTGGAGCGGGACTTTCTATGGCTACACCTTC. Translating gives CAWSGTFYGYTF. This chain connects TRBV30 to TRBJ1-2, with a tentative D call TRBD1 (5 bases). The CDR3 length is 12 residues. Germline lookup yields CDR1 GTSNPN and CDR2 SVGIG (reference sequence). V lost 3 bases and J 4 bases, leaving 9 bases between the germline ends.

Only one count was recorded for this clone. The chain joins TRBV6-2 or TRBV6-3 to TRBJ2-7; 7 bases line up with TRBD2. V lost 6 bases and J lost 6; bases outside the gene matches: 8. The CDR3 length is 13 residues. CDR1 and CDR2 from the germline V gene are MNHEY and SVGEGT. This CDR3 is CASSRTSVPEQYV. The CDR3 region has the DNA TGTGCCAGCAGCCGAACTAGCGTTCCCGAGCAGTACGTC.

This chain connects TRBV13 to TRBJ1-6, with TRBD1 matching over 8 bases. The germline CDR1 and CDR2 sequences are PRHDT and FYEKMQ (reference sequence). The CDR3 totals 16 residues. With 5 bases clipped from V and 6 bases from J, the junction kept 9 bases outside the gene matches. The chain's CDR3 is CASSQDRGFFNSPLHF. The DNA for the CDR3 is TGTGCCAGCAGCCAAGACAGGGGTTTTTTTAATTCACCCCTCCACTTT.

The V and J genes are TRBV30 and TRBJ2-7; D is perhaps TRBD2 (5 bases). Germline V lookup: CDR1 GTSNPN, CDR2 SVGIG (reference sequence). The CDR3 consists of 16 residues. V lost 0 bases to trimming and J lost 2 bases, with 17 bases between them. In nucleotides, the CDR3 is TGTGCCTGGAGTGTCTGGGGTGGCGAGGGAGCCTACGAGCAGTACGTC. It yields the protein CAWSVWGGEGAYEQYV.

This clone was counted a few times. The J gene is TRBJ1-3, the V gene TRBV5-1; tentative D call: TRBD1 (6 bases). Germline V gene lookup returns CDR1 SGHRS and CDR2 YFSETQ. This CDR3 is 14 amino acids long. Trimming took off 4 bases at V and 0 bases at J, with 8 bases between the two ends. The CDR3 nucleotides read TGCGCCAGCAGCACAGGGTTCTCTGGAAACACCATATATTTT. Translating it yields CASSTGFSGNTIYF.

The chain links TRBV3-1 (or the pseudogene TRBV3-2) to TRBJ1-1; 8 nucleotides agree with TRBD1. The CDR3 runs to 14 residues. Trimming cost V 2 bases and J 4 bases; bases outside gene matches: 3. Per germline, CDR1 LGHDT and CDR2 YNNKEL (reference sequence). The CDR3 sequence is CASSQPTGGTEAFF. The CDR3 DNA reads TGTGCCAGCAGCCAACCTACAGGGGGCACTGAAGCTTTCTTT.

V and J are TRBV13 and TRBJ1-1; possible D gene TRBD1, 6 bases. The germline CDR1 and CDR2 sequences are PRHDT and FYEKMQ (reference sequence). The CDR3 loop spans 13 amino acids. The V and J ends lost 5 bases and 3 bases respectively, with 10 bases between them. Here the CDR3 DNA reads TGTGCCAGCAGCGCGGACAGCTACACTGAAGCTTTCTTT. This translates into CASSADSYTEAFF.

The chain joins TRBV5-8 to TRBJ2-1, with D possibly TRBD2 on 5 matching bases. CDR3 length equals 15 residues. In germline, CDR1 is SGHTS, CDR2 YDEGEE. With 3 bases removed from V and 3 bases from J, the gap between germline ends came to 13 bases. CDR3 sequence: CASSSGILIYNEQFF. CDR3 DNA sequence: TGTGCCAGCAGCTCCGGGATTCTTATCTACAATGAGCAGTTCTTC.

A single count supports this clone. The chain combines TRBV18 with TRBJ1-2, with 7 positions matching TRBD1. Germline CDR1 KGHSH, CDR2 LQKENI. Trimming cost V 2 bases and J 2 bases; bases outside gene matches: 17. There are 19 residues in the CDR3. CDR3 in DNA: TGTGCCAGCTCACCAATACGAGGGGACAGCGCCGATCAAAACTATGGCTACACCTTC. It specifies CASSPIRGDSADQNYGYTF. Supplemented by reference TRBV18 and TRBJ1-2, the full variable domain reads NAGVMQNPRHLVRRRGQEARLRCSPMKGHSHVYWYRQLPEEGLKFMVYLQKENIIDESGMPKERFSAEFPKEGPSILRIQQVVRGDSAAYFCASSPIRGDSADQNYGYTFGSGTRLTVV.

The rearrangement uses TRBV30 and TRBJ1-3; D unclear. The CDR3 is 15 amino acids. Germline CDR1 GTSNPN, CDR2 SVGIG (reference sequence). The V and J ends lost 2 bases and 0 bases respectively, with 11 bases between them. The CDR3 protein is CAWSPTDFSGNTIYF. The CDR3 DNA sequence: TGTGCCTGGAGTCCAACGGACTTCTCTGGAAACACCATATATTTT.

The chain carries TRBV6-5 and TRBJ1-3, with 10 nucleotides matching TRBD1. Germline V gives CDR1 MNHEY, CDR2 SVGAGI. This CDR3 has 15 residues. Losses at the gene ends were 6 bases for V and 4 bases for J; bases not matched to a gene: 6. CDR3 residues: CASRPPTGGGNTIYF. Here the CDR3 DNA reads TGTGCCAGCAGGCCCCCGACAGGGGGCGGAAACACCATATATTTT.

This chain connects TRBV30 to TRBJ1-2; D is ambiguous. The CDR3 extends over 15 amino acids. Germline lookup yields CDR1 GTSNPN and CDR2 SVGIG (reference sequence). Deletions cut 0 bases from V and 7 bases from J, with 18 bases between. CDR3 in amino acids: CAWSVGRKSSTGYTF. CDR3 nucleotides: TGTGCCTGGAGTGTGGGGAGGAAGTCTAGCACTGGCTACACCTTC.

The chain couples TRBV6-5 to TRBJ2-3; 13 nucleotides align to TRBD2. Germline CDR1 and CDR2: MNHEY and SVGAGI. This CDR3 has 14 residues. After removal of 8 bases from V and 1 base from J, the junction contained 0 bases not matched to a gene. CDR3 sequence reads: CASGLAGGTDTQYF. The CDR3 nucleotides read TGTGCCAGCGGACTAGCGGGGGGCACAGATACGCAGTATTTT.

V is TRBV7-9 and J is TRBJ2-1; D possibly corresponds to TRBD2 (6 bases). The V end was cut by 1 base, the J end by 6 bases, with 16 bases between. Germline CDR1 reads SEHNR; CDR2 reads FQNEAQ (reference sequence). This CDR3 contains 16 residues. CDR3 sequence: CASSLGLGGERNEQFF. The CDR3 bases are TGTGCCAGCAGCTTAGGGTTGGGCGGGGAGCGCAATGAGCAGTTCTTC.

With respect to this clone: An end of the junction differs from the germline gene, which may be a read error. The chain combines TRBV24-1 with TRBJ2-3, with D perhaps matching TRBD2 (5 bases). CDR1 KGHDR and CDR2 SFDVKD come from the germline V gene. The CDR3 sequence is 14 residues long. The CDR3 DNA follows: TGTGCCAGCAGTAGAGGGCTTAGCACAGATACGCAGTATTTT. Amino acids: CASSRGLSTDTQYF.

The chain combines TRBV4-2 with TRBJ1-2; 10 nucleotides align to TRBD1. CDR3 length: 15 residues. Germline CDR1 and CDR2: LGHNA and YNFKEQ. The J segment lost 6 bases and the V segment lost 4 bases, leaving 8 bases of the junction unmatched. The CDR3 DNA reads TGTGCCAGCAGCCGAAGACAGGGGGCAGGGAATGGCTACACCTTC. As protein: CASSRRQGAGNGYTF.

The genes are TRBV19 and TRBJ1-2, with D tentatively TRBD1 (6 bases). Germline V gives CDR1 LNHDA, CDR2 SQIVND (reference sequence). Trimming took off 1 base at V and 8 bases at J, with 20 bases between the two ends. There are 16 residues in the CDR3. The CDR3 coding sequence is TGTGCCAGTAGTATAGGAGTGGGGGGGCGCCGGACGGGCTACACCTTC. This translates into CASSIGVGGRRTGYTF.

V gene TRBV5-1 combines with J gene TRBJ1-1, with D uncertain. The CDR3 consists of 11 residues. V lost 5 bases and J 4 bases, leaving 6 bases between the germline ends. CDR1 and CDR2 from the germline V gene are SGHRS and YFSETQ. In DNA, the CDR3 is TGCGCCAGCAGTTGGAGCACTGAAGCTTTCTTT. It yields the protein CASSWSTEAFF.

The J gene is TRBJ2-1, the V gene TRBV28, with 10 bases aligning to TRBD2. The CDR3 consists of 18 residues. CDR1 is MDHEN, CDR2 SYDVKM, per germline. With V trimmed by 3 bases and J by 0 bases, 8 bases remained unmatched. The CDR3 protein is CASSFPSASGSSYNEQFF. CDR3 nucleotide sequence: TGTGCCAGCAGTTTTCCCTCGGCTAGCGGGAGCTCCTACAATGAGCAGTTCTTC.

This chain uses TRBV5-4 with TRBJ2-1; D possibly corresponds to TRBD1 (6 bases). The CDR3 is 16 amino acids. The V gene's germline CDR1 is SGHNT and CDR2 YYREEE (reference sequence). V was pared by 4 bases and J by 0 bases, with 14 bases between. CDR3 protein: CASSPQGLSSYNEQFF. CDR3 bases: TGTGCCAGCAGCCCACAGGGCCTAAGCTCCTACAATGAGCAGTTCTTC.